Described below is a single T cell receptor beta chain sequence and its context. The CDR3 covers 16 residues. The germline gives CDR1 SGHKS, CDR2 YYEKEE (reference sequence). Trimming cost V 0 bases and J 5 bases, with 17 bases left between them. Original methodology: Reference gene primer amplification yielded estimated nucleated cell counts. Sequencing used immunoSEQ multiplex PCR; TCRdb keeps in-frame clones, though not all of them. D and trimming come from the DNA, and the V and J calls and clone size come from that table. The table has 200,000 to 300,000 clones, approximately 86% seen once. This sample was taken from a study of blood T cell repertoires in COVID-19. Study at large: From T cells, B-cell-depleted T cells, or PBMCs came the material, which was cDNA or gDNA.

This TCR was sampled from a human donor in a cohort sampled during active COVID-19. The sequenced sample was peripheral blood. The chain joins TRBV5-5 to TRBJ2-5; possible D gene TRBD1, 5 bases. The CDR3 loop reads CASSLGWKGSRETQYF. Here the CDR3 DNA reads TGTGCCAGCAGCTTGGGGTGGAAGGGGTCACGGGAGACCCAGTACTTC.